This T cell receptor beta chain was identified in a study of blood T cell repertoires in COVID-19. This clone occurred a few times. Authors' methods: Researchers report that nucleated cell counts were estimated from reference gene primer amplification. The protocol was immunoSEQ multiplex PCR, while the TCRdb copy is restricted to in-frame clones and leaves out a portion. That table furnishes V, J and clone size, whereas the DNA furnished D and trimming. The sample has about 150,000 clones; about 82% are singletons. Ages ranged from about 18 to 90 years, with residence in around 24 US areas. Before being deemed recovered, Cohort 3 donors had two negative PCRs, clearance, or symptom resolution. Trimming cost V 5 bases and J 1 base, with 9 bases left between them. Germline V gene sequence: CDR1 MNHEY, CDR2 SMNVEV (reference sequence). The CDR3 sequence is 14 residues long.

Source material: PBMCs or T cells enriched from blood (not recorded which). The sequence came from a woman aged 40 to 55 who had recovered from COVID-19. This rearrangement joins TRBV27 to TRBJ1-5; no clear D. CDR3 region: CASSPPGSNQPQHF. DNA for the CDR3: TGTGCCAGCAGTCCCCCGGGGAGCAATCAGCCCCAGCATTTT.